The 10 T cell receptor beta chains reported below all come from one sample, sequenced in a study of spatial heterogeneity in lung cancer. One entry per CDR3 protein, called by TCRdb with MiXCR from the 5' RACE reads. The repertoire holds over 95,000 distinct CDR3 sequences, 10% to 11% seen once, with around 24% in the top ten. The time point here: blood at routine non-recurrence follow-up after resection. Specimen: PBMCs, collected at follow-up. Receptors were obtained from a female donor with early-stage non-small cell lung cancer.

This clonotype turned up a few times. The V and J genes are TRBV28 and TRBJ2-1, with 8 bases lining up with TRBD1. This CDR3 contains 14 residues. V lost 5 bases to trimming and J lost 8 bases; unmatched junction nucleotides: 8. CDR1 and CDR2 (germline): MDHEN, SYDVKM. CDR3 residues: CASSPAGGQDEQFF. The CDR3 nucleotides are TGTGCCAGCAGTCCGGCAGGGGGCCAAGATGAGCAGTTCTTC.

This clonotype was seen a few times. V usage is TRBV27 and J usage is TRBJ2-7; 16 bases are shared with TRBD2. The CDR3 is 18 amino acids. Germline V gene sequence: CDR1 MNHEY, CDR2 SMNVEV (reference sequence). The V segment lost 6 bases and the J segment 5 bases; nucleotides outside the gene matches: 13. The CDR3 spells CASSQGLAGGPMWDEQYF. CDR3 bases: TGTGCCAGCAGCCAGGGACTAGCGGGAGGGCCGATGTGGGACGAGCAGTACTTC.

J is TRBJ2-5 and V is TRBV12-3 or TRBV12-4; D tentatively fits TRBD1 or TRBD2 (6 bases each). V lost 3 bases and J lost 3, with 14 bases in between. The CDR3 is made up of 15 amino acids. CDR3 in amino acids: CASSLGGRWEETQYF. CDR3 DNA: TGTGCCAGCAGTTTGGGGGGCAGATGGGAAGAGACCCAGTACTTC.

This clonotype was observed many times. The chain is built from TRBV19 and TRBJ1-3; 8 bases match TRBD1. The germline V gene has CDR1 LNHDA and CDR2 SQIVND (reference sequence). CDR3 size: 15 residues. After removal of 6 bases from V and 2 bases from J, the junction contained 6 bases not matched to a gene. The CDR3 region is CASRTLDRAGNTIYF. As DNA, the CDR3 is TGTGCCAGTAGGACCCTGGACAGGGCTGGAAACACCATATATTTT. Full variable domain (rest looked up from reference TRBV19 and TRBJ1-3): DGGITQSPKYLFRKEGQNVTLSCEQNLNHDAMYWYRQDPGQGLRLIYYSQIVNDFQKGDIAEGYSVSREKKESFPLTVTSAQKNPTAFYLCASRTLDRAGNTIYFGEGSWLTVV.

This clonotype was recorded many times. The chain carries TRBV9 and TRBJ2-5, with D possibly TRBD1 on 6 matching bases. Germline V lookup: CDR1 SGDLS, CDR2 YYNGEE. The CDR3 runs to 16 residues. V was shortened by 3 bases and J by 1 base, with 16 bases between the two germline ends. The CDR3 spells CASSASLQGAQETQYF. CDR3 DNA sequence: TGTGCCAGCAGCGCCTCCCTACAGGGTGCCCAAGAGACCCAGTACTTC.

The CDR3 region has the DNA TGCAGCGTTGATGGGCCACGGAACACTGAAGCTTTCTTT. Amino acid sequence: CSVDGPRNTEAFF. V usage is TRBV29-1 and J usage is TRBJ1-1; the D is unclear. The CDR3 is made up of 13 amino acids. Germline CDR1 and CDR2: SQVTM and ANQGSEA. The V gene lost 3 bases and the J gene lost 1 base, with 9 bases spanning the gap.

This clonotype has a handful of counts. The chain employs TRBV11-2 and TRBJ2-1; TRBD2 matches 9 bases. Trimming cost V 3 bases and J 6 bases; bases outside gene matches: 3. Germline values: CDR1 SGHAT, CDR2 FQNNGV. The length of the CDR3 is 14 residues. For the CDR3, the DNA is TGTGCCAGCAGCTTTAGCGGGAGTCCCAATGAGCAGTTCTTC. It translates to CASSFSGSPNEQFF.

At least ten counts were recorded for this clonotype. V gene TRBV27 combines with J gene TRBJ2-2; D gene ambiguous. Germline-derived CDR1 and CDR2 are MNHEY and SMNVEV (reference sequence). The CDR3 contains 18 residues. The ends were cut back, 7 bases at V and 4 bases at J, with 25 bases in the middle. The CDR3 loop is CASNSLSDPLRSTGELFF. For the CDR3, the DNA is TGTGCCAGCAACTCCCTGTCGGACCCTCTGCGGAGCACCGGGGAGCTGTTTTTT.

The chain has TRBV3-1 and TRBJ2-3, with 14 nucleotides matching TRBD2. CDR3 length: 17 residues. J was trimmed by 3 bases and V by 4 bases; bases with no gene match: 6. Germline CDR1 LGHDT, CDR2 YNNKEL (reference sequence). The CDR3: CASSRIRLAGGTDTQYF. CDR3 bases: TGTGCCAGCAGCCGAATAAGACTAGCGGGAGGGACAGATACGCAGTATTTT.

Written as DNA, the CDR3 is TGTGCCAGCAGGCTAGCGGGAGGCTACAATGAGCAGTTCTTC. Translation gives CASRLAGGYNEQFF. The chain combines TRBV12-3 or TRBV12-4 with TRBJ2-1, with TRBD2 matching 11 bases. The V and J ends lost 6 bases and 3 bases, in that order; junction bases with no gene match: 1. The CDR3 length is 14 residues.